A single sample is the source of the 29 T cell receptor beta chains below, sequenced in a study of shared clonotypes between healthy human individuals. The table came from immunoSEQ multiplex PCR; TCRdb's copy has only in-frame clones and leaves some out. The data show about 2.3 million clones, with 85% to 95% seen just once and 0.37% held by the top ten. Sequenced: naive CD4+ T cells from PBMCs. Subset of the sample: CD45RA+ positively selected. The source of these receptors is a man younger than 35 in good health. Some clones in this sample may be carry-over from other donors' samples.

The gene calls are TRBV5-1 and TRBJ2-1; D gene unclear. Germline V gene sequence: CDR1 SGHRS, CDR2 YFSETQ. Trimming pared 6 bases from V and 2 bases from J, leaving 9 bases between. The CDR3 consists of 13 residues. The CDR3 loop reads CASKYGPYNEQFF. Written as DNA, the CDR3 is TGCGCCAGCAAATATGGTCCCTACAATGAGCAGTTCTTC.

The DNA of the CDR3 is TGCGCCAGCAGCCAAGGACTGGGACGCACAGATACGCAGTATTTT. Amino acids: CASSQGLGRTDTQYF. The chain carries TRBV4-1 and TRBJ2-3, with D possibly called TRBD1 or TRBD2 (5 bases each). Germline V gene data show CDR1 as MGHRA and CDR2 as YSYEKL. Trimming pared 1 base from V and 1 base from J, leaving 9 bases between. This CDR3 contains 15 residues.

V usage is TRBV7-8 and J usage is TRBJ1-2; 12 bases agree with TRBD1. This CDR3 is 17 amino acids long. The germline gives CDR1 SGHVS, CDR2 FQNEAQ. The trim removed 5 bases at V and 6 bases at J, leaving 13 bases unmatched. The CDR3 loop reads CASSQLDRDRGPNGYTF. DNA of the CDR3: TGTGCCAGCAGCCAACTTGACCGGGACAGGGGGCCGAATGGCTACACCTTC.

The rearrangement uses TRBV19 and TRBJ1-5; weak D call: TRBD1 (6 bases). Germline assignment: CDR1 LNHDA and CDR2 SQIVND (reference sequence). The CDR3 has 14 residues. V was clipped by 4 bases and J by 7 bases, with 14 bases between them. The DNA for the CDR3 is TGTGCCAGTAGTACGTCCGGGACAAAGCAGCCCCAGCATTTT. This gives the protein CASSTSGTKQPQHF.

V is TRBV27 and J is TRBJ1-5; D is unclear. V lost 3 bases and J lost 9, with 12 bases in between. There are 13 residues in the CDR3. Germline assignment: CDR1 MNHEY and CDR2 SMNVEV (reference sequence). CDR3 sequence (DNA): TGTGCCAGCAGTTTGGTGGGTCAGTGGCCCCAGCATTTT. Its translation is CASSLVGQWPQHF.

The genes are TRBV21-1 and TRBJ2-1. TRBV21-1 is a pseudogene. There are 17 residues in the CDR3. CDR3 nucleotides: TGTGCCAGCAATCAGTTTCGACCGTTGAGCTCCTACAATGAGCAGTTCTTC. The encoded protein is CASNQFRPLSSYNEQFF.

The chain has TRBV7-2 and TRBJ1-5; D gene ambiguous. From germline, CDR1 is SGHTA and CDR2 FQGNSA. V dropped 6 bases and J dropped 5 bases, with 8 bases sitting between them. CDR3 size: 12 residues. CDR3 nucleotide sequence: TGTGCCAGCAGTCGACCCGATCAGCCCCAGCATTTT. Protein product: CASSRPDQPQHF.

CDR3 bases: TGTGCCAGCAGCCCCTTTTTGGGGAATGGAAACACCATATATTTT. Translation gives CASSPFLGNGNTIYF. The chain is built from TRBV9 and TRBJ1-3; unclear D gene. V was trimmed by 4 bases and J by 3 bases, leaving 14 bases between them. Germline CDR1 SGDLS, CDR2 YYNGEE. CDR3 length: 15 residues.

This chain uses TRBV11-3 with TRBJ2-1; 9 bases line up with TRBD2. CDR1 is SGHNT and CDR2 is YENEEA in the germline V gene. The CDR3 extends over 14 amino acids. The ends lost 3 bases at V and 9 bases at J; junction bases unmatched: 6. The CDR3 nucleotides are TGTGCCAGCAGCTTGATAGCGGGAGACGTTGAGCAGTTCTTC. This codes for CASSLIAGDVEQFF.

This CDR3 reads CASSLGAGELEGLPYEQYF. Here the CDR3 DNA reads TGTGCCAGCAGCTTGGGGGCAGGGGAATTAGAGGGGCTCCCCTACGAGCAGTACTTC. The V gene is TRBV5-6, the J gene TRBJ2-7; D may be TRBD1 (6 bases). Looked up from germline, CDR1 is SGHDT and CDR2 is YYEEEE. The V end lost 0 bases, the J end lost 2 bases, and 24 bases lay between the germline ends. The CDR3 consists of 19 residues.

The CDR3 region has the DNA TGTGCCAGCAGTGGGACAGGACACCCCTACGAGCAGTACTTC. Translated, it gives CASSGTGHPYEQYF. The V call is TRBV2, the J call TRBJ2-7, with 7 bases fitting TRBD1. The CDR3 consists of 14 residues. The germline CDR1 and CDR2 sequences are SNHLY and FYNNEI. The junction had 5 bases not matched to a gene; V was cut back by 4 bases and J by 2 bases.

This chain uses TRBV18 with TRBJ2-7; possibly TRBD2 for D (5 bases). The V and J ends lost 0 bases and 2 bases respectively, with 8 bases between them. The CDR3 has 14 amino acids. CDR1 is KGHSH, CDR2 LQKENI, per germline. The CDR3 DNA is TGTGCCAGCTCACCACCCGTCGGGGCCTACGAGCAGTACTTC. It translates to CASSPPVGAYEQYF. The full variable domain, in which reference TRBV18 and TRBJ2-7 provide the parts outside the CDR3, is NAGVMQNPRHLVRRRGQEARLRCSPMKGHSHVYWYRQLPEEGLKFMVYLQKENIIDESGMPKERFSAEFPKEGPSILRIQQVVRGDSAAYFCASSPPVGAYEQYFGPGTRLTVT.

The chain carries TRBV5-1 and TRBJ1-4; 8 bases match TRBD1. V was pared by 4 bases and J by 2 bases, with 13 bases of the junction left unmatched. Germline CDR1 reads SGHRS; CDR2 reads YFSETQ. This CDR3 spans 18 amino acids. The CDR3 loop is CASSTKGQADGTNEKLFF. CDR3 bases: TGCGCCAGCAGCACCAAGGGACAGGCAGATGGGACTAATGAAAAACTGTTTTTT.

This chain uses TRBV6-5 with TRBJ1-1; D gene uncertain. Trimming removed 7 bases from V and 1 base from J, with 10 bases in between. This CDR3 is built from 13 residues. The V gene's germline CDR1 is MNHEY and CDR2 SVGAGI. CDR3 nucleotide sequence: TGTGCCAGCAACCAGGACGGGAACACTGAAGCTTTCTTT. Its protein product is CASNQDGNTEAFF.

The CDR3 DNA reads as TGTGCCAGCAGCTTGGACGGGGCGGTTCAGCCCCAGCATTTT. Its translation is CASSLDGAVQPQHF. The V gene is TRBV5-4, the J gene TRBJ1-5; a possible D gene is TRBD1 (5 bases). Trimming cost V 0 bases and J 6 bases, with 10 bases left between them. Germline V gene lookup returns CDR1 SGHNT and CDR2 YYREEE (reference sequence). The CDR3 runs to 14 residues. Drawing the rest from reference TRBV5-4 and TRBJ1-5, the complete variable domain is ETGVTQSPTHLIKTRGQQVTLRCSSQSGHNTVSWYQQALGQGPQFIFQYYREEENGRGNFPPRFSGLQFPNYSSELNVNALELDDSALYLCASSLDGAVQPQHFGDGTRLSIL.

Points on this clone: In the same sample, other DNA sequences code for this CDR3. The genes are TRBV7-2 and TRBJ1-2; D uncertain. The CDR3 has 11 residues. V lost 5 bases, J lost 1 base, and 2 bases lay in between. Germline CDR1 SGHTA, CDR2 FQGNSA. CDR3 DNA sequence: TGTGCCAGCAGCAGTAACTATGGCTACACCTTC. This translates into CASSSNYGYTF. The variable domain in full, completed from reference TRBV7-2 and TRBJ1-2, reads GAGVSQSPSNKVTEKGKDVELRCDPISGHTALYWYRQSLGQGLEFLIYFQGNSAPDKSGLPSDRFSAERTGGSVSTLTIQRTQQEDSAVYLCASSSNYGYTFGSGTRLTVV.

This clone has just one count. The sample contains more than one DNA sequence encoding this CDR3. The CDR3 sequence: CASRLAGVETQYF. The CDR3 coding sequence is TGTGCCAGCAGGCTAGCGGGAGTAGAGACCCAGTACTTC. V gene TRBV28 combines with J gene TRBJ2-5, with 10 bases matching TRBD2. The CDR3 is 13 residues long. Germline V lookup: CDR1 MDHEN, CDR2 SYDVKM. Unmatched junction bases numbered 2, after V lost 6 bases and J lost 4 bases.

In nucleotides, the CDR3 is TGTGCCAGCCTCCGCTCGGCGGTGGCACCAGATACGCAGTATTTT. It yields the protein CASLRSAVAPDTQYF. The J gene is TRBJ2-3, the V gene TRBV27; no clear D gene. In germline, CDR1 is MNHEY, CDR2 SMNVEV (reference sequence). The CDR3 has 15 residues. The V end was cut by 8 bases, the J end by 4 bases, with 19 bases between.

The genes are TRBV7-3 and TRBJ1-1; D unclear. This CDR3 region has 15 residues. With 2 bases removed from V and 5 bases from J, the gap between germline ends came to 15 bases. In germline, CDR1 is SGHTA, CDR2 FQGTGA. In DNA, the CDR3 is TGTGCCAGCAGCTTACGGGCGGCAGGCGGGACTGAAGCTTTCTTT. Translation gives CASSLRAAGGTEAFF.

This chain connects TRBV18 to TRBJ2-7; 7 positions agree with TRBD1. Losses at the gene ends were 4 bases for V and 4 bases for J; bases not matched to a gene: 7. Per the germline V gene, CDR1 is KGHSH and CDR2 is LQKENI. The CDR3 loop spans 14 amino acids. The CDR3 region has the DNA TGTGCCAGCTCACTCTTAGGACAGGAGTACGAGCAGTACTTC. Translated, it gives CASSLLGQEYEQYF.

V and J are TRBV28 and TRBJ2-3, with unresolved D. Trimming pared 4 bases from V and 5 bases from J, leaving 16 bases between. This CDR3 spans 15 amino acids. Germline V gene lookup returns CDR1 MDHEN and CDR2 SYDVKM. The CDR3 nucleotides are TGTGCCAGCAGTTCCCGTGGTCTGGCGGAAGATACGCAGTATTTT. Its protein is CASSSRGLAEDTQYF.

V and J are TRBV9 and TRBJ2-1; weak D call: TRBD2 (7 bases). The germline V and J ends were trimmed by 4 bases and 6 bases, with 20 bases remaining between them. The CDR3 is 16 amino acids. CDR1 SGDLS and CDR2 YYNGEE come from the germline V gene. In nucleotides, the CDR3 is TGTGCCAGCAGCCAAGGGGGGGGACTCCCCTTCAATGAGCAGTTCTTC. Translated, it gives CASSQGGGLPFNEQFF.

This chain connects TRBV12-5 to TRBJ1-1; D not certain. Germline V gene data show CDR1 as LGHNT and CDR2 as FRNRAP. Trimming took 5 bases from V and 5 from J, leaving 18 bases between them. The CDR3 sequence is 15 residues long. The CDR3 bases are TGTGCTAGTGGTCCGAGCGGCGGCTCCTCTACTGAAGCTTTCTTT. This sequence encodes CASGPSGGSSTEAFF.

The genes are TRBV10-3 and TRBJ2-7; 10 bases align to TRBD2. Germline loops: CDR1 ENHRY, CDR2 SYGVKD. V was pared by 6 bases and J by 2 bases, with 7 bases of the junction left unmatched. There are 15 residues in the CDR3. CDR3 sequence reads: CAIRERTSGPYEQYF. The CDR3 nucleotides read TGTGCCATCAGGGAGAGGACTAGCGGCCCCTACGAGCAGTACTTC.

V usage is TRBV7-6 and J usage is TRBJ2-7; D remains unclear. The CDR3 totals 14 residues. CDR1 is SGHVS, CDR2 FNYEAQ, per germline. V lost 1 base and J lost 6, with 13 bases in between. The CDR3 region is CASSLVGSVSEQYF. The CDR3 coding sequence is TGTGCCAGCAGCTTAGTGGGCAGCGTGAGCGAGCAGTACTTC.

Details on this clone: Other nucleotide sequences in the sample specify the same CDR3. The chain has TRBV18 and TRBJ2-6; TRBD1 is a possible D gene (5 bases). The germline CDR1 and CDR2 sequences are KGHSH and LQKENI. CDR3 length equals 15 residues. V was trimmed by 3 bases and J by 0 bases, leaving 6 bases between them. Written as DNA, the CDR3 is TGTGCCAGCTCACCCCAGGGCTCTGGGGCCAACGTCCTGACTTTC. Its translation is CASSPQGSGANVLTF. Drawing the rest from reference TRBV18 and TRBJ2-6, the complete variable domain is NAGVMQNPRHLVRRRGQEARLRCSPMKGHSHVYWYRQLPEEGLKFMVYLQKENIIDESGMPKERFSAEFPKEGPSILRIQQVVRGDSAAYFCASSPQGSGANVLTFGAGSRLTVL.

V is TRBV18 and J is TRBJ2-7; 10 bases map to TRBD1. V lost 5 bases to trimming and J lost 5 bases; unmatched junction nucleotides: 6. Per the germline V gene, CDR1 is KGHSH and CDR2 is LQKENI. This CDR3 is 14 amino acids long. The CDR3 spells CASSSDRGTHEQYF. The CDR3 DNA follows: TGTGCCAGCTCATCGGACAGGGGGACGCACGAGCAGTACTTC.

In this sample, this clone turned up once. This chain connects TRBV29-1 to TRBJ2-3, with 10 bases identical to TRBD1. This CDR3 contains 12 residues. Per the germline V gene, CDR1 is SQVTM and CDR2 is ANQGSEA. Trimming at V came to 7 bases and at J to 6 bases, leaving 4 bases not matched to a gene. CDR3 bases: TGCAGCGGAGGGACAGGGGTGGATACGCAGTATTTT. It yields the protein CSGGTGVDTQYF.

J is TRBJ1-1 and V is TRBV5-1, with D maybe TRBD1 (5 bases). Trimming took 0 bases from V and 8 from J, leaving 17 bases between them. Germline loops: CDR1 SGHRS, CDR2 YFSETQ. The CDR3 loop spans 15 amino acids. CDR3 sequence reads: CASSLEAGREPEAFF. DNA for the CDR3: TGCGCCAGCAGCTTGGAAGCAGGGAGGGAGCCCGAAGCTTTCTTT.